This is a list of T cell receptor beta chains from one sample in a study of shared clonotypes between healthy human individuals. Profiling relied on immunoSEQ multiplex PCR, and the TCRdb table lists in-frame clones only, not all of them. The table lists about 600,000 clones, around 78% of them singletons. The material sequenced was PBMCs. The origin of the receptors is a woman between 35 and 50 years old in good health. Some clones in this sample may be carry-over from other donors' samples. CDR3s include the opening cysteine and the closing phenylalanine or tryptophan. The order of the fields is J gene, D gene, clone size, V gene, CDR3 DNA, CDR3 protein. A D gene is named only where the DNA matches it firmly. Not every row has a clone size; where given, it reads once, few, many or a size class.

J: TRBJ2-1
D: .
size: .
V: TRBV21-1
DNA: TGTGCCAGCAGCCCGGGGGGCGGAGTACAGAAAGGGGAGTTCTTC
CDR3: CASSPGGGVQKGEFF

J: TRBJ2-2
D: .
size: few
V: TRBV6-5
DNA: TGTGCCACCATGGGGGTGCAGCGGGCCGGGGAGCTGTTTTTT
CDR3: CATMGVQRAGELFF

J: TRBJ2-3
D: TRBD1
size: once
V: TRBV29-1
DNA: TGCAGCGTTGTAGGAGACAGGGGATTCGGTACGCAGTATTTT
CDR3: CSVVGDRGFGTQYF

J: TRBJ2-7
D: .
size: .
V: TRBV20-1
DNA: TGCAGTGCGGAGGGTGGTGAGCAGTACTTC
CDR3: CSAEGGEQYF

J: TRBJ1-4
D: .
size: .
V: TRBV11-3
DNA: TGTGCCACCCTGGATCGACAGTCTCCTCCCCGAACTAATGAAAAACTGTTTTTT
CDR3: CATLDRQSPPRTNEKLFF

J: TRBJ2-3
D: .
size: .
V: TRBV5-4
DNA: TGTGCCAGCAGCTTGGGGGGAGAGGGGTCAGATACGCAGTATTTT
CDR3: CASSLGGEGSDTQYF

J: TRBJ2-7
D: .
size: .
V: TRBV7-8
DNA: TGTGCCAGCAGCCTAGACCTCCGGGACGTATCCTACGAGCAGTACTTC
CDR3: CASSLDLRDVSYEQYF

J: TRBJ1-5
D: TRBD1
size: .
V: TRBV11-2
DNA: TGTGCCAGCAGCATCAGACAGGGTACGCAGCCCCAGCATTTT
CDR3: CASSIRQGTQPQHF

J: TRBJ1-1
D: TRBD1
size: .
V: TRBV5-1
DNA: TGCGCCAGCAGCTCGGGAGGGACAGGGAACACTGAAGCTTTCTTT
CDR3: CASSSGGTGNTEAFF

J: TRBJ2-5
D: TRBD2
size: .
V: TRBV5-4
DNA: TGTGCCAGCAGAAACCAACTAGCGGGAGAAGGGGAGACCCAGTACTTC
CDR3: CASRNQLAGEGETQYF

J: TRBJ1-2
D: .
size: few
V: TRBV18
DNA: TGTGCCAGCTCACCACCCTCCGGGAACTATGGCTACACCTTC
CDR3: CASSPPSGNYGYTF

J: TRBJ2-2
D: TRBD1
size: .
V: TRBV5-6
DNA: TGTGCCAGCAGCCCGCTGACAGGGGGCGCGACCGGGGAGCTGTTTTTT
CDR3: CASSPLTGGATGELFF

J: TRBJ2-7
D: TRBD2
size: .
V: TRBV27
DNA: TGTGCCAGCAGCCCACTAGCGGGAGGGCCTTACGAGCAGTACTTC
CDR3: CASSPLAGGPYEQYF

J: TRBJ2-1
D: TRBD2
size: .
V: TRBV11-2
DNA: TGTGCCAGCAGCTTAGGCGGGAGTTTAAATGAGCAGTTCTTC
CDR3: CASSLGGSLNEQFF

J: TRBJ2-2
D: .
size: .
V: TRBV7-3
DNA: TGTGCCAGCAGCTATACTAGTTTGGGGGAGCTGTTTTTT
CDR3: CASSYTSLGELFF

J: TRBJ2-7
D: TRBD1
size: .
V: TRBV6-6
DNA: TGTGCCAGCAGGTCCGGGACAGTCCTCTACGAGCAGTACTTC
CDR3: CASRSGTVLYEQYF

J: TRBJ2-2
D: TRBD1
size: once
V: TRBV29-1
DNA: TGCAGCTTCACAGGGGGTGTGAACACCGGGGAGCTGTTTTTT
CDR3: CSFTGGVNTGELFF

J: TRBJ1-1
D: TRBD1
size: few
V: TRBV19
DNA: TGTGCCAGTAGTATCATCTCCCGACAGGGGGCCGGAACTGAAGCTTTCTTT
CDR3: CASSIISRQGAGTEAFF

J: TRBJ1-5
D: .
size: .
V: TRBV6-1
DNA: TGTGCCAGCAGTGCTAACAGAAATCAGCCCCAGCATTTT
CDR3: CASSANRNQPQHF

J: TRBJ2-1
D: .
size: .
V: TRBV29-1
DNA: TGCAGCGTTGATGCTAGCGCGGTTGTTAATGAGCAGTTCTTC
CDR3: CSVDASAVVNEQFF

J: TRBJ1-5
D: TRBD1
size: once
V: TRBV28
DNA: TGTGCCAGCAGTGACAGGGGTGGTAGCGGTCAGCCCCAGCATTTT
CDR3: CASSDRGGSGQPQHF

J: TRBJ1-5
D: .
size: .
V: TRBV28
DNA: TGTGCCAGCAGTTCACTCCCCCGGGATAGCAATCAGCCCCAGCATTTT
CDR3: CASSSLPRDSNQPQHF

J: TRBJ2-3
D: TRBD1
size: .
V: TRBV18
DNA: TGTGCCAGCTCACCCCTCGGGACAGGGCTAGATACGCAGTATTTT
CDR3: CASSPLGTGLDTQYF

J: TRBJ2-1
D: TRBD2
size: .
V: TRBV5-1
DNA: TGCGCCAGCAGCTTGGCCGGGGGACTAGCGGGAGGAAATGAGCAGTTCTTC
CDR3: CASSLAGGLAGGNEQFF

J: TRBJ2-1
D: TRBD2
size: .
V: TRBV4-1
DNA: TGCGCCAGCAGCCAAGATTTGGGACTAGCGGGAGGGCCTGGGTTCTTC
CDR3: CASSQDLGLAGGPGFF

J: TRBJ2-3
D: .
size: .
V: TRBV28
DNA: TGTGCCAGCAGTTTCGGTCGCCGGGGTACGCAGTATTTT
CDR3: CASSFGRRGTQYF

J: TRBJ2-1
D: TRBD2
size: .
V: TRBV7-9
DNA: TGTGCCAGTGCCCAACTAGCGGGAGGGCCAGGAAATGAGCAGTTCTTC
CDR3: CASAQLAGGPGNEQFF

J: TRBJ1-5
D: .
size: few
V: TRBV15
DNA: TGTGCCACCAGCGGGGGCTATAGCAATCAGCCCCAGCATTTT
CDR3: CATSGGYSNQPQHF